This T cell receptor beta chain was found in a study of CD8 T cells in ankylosing spondylitis. Study results and limitations: Previously reported in reactive arthritis synovial fluid and blood were some of the motif variants. Matched ankylosing spondylitis synovial fluid reportedly contained a significantly enriched population of disease-linked clones. Clones linked with disease were CD8+ and fairly uncommon in the peripheral blood.

For this clonotype: No antigen is known for it.

The CDR3 sequence is 16 residues long. Germline CDR1 is SGDLS and CDR2 is YYNGEE. The J segment lost 2 bases and the V segment lost 3 bases, leaving 6 bases of the junction unmatched. The authors made TCR beta libraries by quantitative 5'-RACE with molecular barcodes. MiXCR, applied by TCRdb to the 5' RACE reads, yields one record per CDR3 protein. Of 350,000 to 400,000 distinct CDR3 sequences listed, 20% were seen once; the top ten hold roughly 13%. The specimen sequenced was blood, either unsorted or a sorted T cell fraction (not recorded which). The TCR was taken from a male donor with ankylosing spondylitis or in good health (not recorded which). The chain employs TRBV9 and TRBJ2-3, with TRBD1 matching over 10 bases. The CDR3 protein is CASSATGTGDTDTQYF. The CDR3 DNA sequence: TGTGCCAGCAGCGCTACCGGGACAGGGGACACAGATACGCAGTATTTT.